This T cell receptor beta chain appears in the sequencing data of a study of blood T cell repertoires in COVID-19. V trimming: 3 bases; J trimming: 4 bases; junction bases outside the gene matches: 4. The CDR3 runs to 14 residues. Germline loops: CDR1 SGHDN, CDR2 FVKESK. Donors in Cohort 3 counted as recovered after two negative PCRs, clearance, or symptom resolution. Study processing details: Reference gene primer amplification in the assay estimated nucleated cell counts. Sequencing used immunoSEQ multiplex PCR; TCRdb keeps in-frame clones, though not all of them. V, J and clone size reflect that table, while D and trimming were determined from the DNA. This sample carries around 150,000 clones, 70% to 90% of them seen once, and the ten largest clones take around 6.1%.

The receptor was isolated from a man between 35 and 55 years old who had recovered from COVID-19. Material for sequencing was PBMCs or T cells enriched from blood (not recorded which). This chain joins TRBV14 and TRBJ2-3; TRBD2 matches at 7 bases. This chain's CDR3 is CASSQVGLADTQYF. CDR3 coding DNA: TGTGCCAGCAGCCAGGTCGGACTAGCAGATACGCAGTATTTT.